This T cell receptor beta chain comes out of a study of chemoradiotherapy in HPV16-positive cancers. Study-wide results and limits: Non-HPV-specific T cells did not expand in tumors during treatment, whereas candidate HPV-specific clones and E7-related motifs did. Better recurrence-free survival went with HPV-responsive T-cell expansion in HPV16-positive patients. Only two HPV16-positive patients supplied the functional HPV-specificity definition.

Concerning this clone itself: Its target is not known.

Only in-frame clones appear in the TCRdb table, and some are missing; sequencing was by immunoSEQ multiplex PCR. This table has 8,500 to 10,000 clones, around 73% appearing once. Germline V gene lookup returns CDR1 MNHEY and CDR2 SVGAGI. The CDR3 consists of 13 residues. The V end was cut by 2 bases, the J end by 4 bases, with 8 bases between. The TCR originated in a human donor with HPV-associated anogenital cancer. Sampling took place from a patient who underwent chemoradiotherapy. The chain employs TRBV6-5 and TRBJ1-1; D is ambiguous. The CDR3 nucleotides read TGTGCCAGCAGTTACGTTGCGTCCACTGAAGCTTTCTTT. As protein: CASSYVASTEAFF.